A single T cell receptor (beta chain) is shown here with its context. The data stem from a study of control samples from healthy donors and cancer patients. V was shortened by 0 bases and J by 8 bases, with 14 bases between the two germline ends. Germline V lookup: CDR1 SGDLS, CDR2 YYNGEE. The CDR3 runs to 15 residues. TCRdb keeps only in-frame clones here, not all; method: immunoSEQ multiplex PCR. This table holds about 140,000 clones, around nine tenths found once. The gene calls are TRBV9 and TRBJ1-4, with D uncertain. What was sequenced was blood. This receptor was obtained from a young man in good health. CDR3 amino acids: CASSVGTGLGEKLFF. The CDR3 DNA is TGTGCCAGCAGCGTAGGGACTGGGTTGGGAGAAAAACTGTTTTTT.